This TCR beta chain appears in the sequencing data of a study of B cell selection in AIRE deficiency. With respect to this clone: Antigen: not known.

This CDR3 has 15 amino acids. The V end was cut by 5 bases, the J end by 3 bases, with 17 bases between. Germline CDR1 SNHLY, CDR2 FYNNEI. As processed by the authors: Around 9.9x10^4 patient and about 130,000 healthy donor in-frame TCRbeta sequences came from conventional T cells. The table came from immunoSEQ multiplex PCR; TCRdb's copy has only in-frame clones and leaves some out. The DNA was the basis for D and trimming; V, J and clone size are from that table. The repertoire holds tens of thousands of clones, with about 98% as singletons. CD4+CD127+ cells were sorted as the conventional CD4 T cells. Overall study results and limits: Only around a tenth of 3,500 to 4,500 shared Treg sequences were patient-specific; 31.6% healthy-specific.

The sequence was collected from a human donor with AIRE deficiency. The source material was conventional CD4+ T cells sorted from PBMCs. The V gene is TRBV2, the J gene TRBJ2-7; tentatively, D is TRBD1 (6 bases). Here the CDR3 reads CASSHTGQIGYEQYF. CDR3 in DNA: TGTGCCAGCAGTCATACAGGACAGATAGGCTACGAGCAGTACTTC.